A single sample gave rise to the 6 T cell receptor beta chains below, sequenced in a study of blood T cell repertoires in COVID-19. Repertoires were generated with immunoSEQ multiplex PCR, while TCRdb's copy carries only in-frame clones and drops some. The sample carries more than 150,000 clones, roughly 80% recorded once. The source material was peripheral blood. The receptor source for this set is a man aged 60 to 69 with active or convalescent COVID-19.

V gene TRBV11-2 combines with J gene TRBJ1-1; 11 bases map to TRBD1. Germline V gives CDR1 SGHAT, CDR2 FQNNGV. The CDR3 runs 16 residues. V shed 2 bases and J 8 bases; nucleotides not matched to a gene: 10. CDR3 in amino acids: CASSLRGTGGLREAFF. CDR3 bases: TGTGCCAGCAGCTTACGTGGGACAGGGGGTCTCAGGGAAGCTTTCTTT.

This sequence joins TRBV5-1 and TRBJ2-2; 11 nucleotides match TRBD1. This CDR3 has 16 amino acids. The germline V gene encodes CDR1 SGHRS and CDR2 YFSETQ. V lost 4 bases, J lost 4 bases, and 6 bases stayed unmatched. In DNA form, the CDR3 reads TGCGCCAGCAGCCTAGGACAGGGGGCATTCACCGGGGAGCTGTTTTTT. Residues: CASSLGQGAFTGELFF.

The rearrangement uses TRBV5-8 and TRBJ2-7; D is possibly TRBD1 (5 bases). Looked up from germline, CDR1 is SGHTS and CDR2 is YDEGEE. The V end was cut by 4 bases, the J end by 0 bases, with 14 bases between. The CDR3 runs 15 residues. The CDR3 loop is CASSPGWGSSYEQYF. The DNA of the CDR3 is TGTGCCAGCAGCCCAGGTTGGGGCAGCTCCTACGAGCAGTACTTC.

For this clone: Germline and junction disagree at one end, which may indicate a read error. The chain recombines TRBV25-1 with TRBJ2-1, with TRBD2 matching over 9 bases. Germline V gene lookup returns CDR1 MGHDK and CDR2 SYGVNS. The CDR3 covers 14 residues. CDR3 in DNA: TGTGCCAGCAGAGAATCTGGCGGGAGGGTTGAGCAGTTCTTC. Protein product: CASRESGGRVEQFF.

The CDR3 DNA reads as TGTGCCAGCAGCCCGACCGGGGGGGGTGGTGCAGATACGCAGTATTTT. It codes for CASSPTGGGGADTQYF. The chain links TRBV28 to TRBJ2-3; TRBD2 matches at 8 bases. The trim removed 6 bases at V and 4 bases at J, leaving 12 bases unmatched. CDR3 length: 16 residues. Per the germline V gene, CDR1 is MDHEN and CDR2 is SYDVKM.

The chain links TRBV19 to TRBJ2-5; the match to TRBD1 covers 9 bases. Germline V gene lookup returns CDR1 LNHDA and CDR2 SQIVND (reference sequence). The V gene end was trimmed by 3 bases and the J gene end by 5 bases; junction bases not matched to a gene: 10. The CDR3 runs to 16 residues. CDR3 loop: CASSIPGTGSWETQYF. The CDR3 DNA sequence: TGTGCCAGTAGTATCCCCGGGACAGGGTCATGGGAGACCCAGTACTTC.